This TCR beta chain was captured by sequencing in a study of graft-versus-host responses after intestinal transplantation. Libraries were prepared by immunoSEQ multiplex PCR; TCRdb keeps only in-frame clonotypes and omits some of them. This table has about 59,000 clones, around 93% appearing once. With regard to this clone: Its antigen is as yet unknown.

Trimming took off 3 bases at V and 13 bases at J, with 18 bases between the two ends. CDR3 length: 13 residues. Looked up from germline, CDR1 is MNHEY and CDR2 is SVGAGI. The chain carries TRBV6-5 and TRBJ2-5, with D maybe TRBD1 (6 bases). The material was unstimulated CD4+ T cells sorted from spleen or lymph node cells, obtained before transplant. This TCR was sampled from a human donor who was the organ donor for an intestinal transplant. The CDR3 nucleotides are TGTGCCAGCAGTTATGACAGGTCAAGATTGCCGTACTTC. Protein product: CASSYDRSRLPYF.